The clone carrying this T cell receptor beta chain occurred a few times. TCRdb re-called the reads with MiXCR, one entry per CDR3 protein. This sample has approximately 250,000 distinct CDR3 sequences, with approximately 22% found just once. The data derive from a study of T cell repertoires in cytomegalovirus infection. This clonotype was sampled from a human donor in good health (CMV status not recorded). Some clones in this sample may be carry-over from other donors' samples. What was sequenced was CD8+ T cells from PBMCs.

The chain's CDR3 is CASKGGNSGNTIYF. As DNA, the CDR3 is TGTGCCAGCAAAGGGGGTAACTCTGGAAACACCATATATTTT. The chain combines TRBV6-1 with TRBJ1-3; D might be TRBD1 (6 bases). The CDR3 spans 14 residues. V lost 7 bases, J lost 0 bases, and 10 bases lay in between. Germline V gene lookup returns CDR1 MNHNS and CDR2 SASEGT.